The source of this TCR beta chain is a study of molecular identifiers for immune sequencing clone quantification. The overall study: Replicates partitioned RNA from approximately 20,000 or 100,000 naive CD8 cells into five parts, sequencing four.

TCRdb reprocessed the PCR reads with MiXCR, giving one entry per CDR3 protein. The repertoire holds 460,000 or so distinct CDR3 sequences, with under 30% as singletons. Points on this clonotype: The target antigen is unknown.

The naive CD8 libraries originated from between roughly 18,000 and 1,000,000 sorted cells and drew on 10%, 30% or 50% RNA. Isolation of naive CD8 T cells was achieved by sorting on a CD8+CD4-CCR7+CD45RA+ phenotype. Per germline, CDR1 GTSNPN and CDR2 SVGIG (reference sequence). The CDR3 spans 14 residues. The V and J ends lost 0 bases and 4 bases respectively, with 13 bases between them. General study points: Sharing of a barcode by identical TCR molecules could cause highly expanded clone sizes to be underestimated.

The sample was naive CD8+ T cells from blood, with Jurkat cell RNA spiked in. Subset of the sample: FACS-sorted CD8+CD4-CCR7+CD45RA+ naive T cells. The source is a human donor in good health. Some libraries in this study had Jurkat cell RNA spiked in. This chain connects TRBV30 to TRBJ2-7; no reliable D call. CDR3 amino acids: CAWSVSSGHYEQYF. The DNA of the CDR3 is TGTGCCTGGAGTGTGAGTTCAGGTCATTACGAGCAGTACTTC.